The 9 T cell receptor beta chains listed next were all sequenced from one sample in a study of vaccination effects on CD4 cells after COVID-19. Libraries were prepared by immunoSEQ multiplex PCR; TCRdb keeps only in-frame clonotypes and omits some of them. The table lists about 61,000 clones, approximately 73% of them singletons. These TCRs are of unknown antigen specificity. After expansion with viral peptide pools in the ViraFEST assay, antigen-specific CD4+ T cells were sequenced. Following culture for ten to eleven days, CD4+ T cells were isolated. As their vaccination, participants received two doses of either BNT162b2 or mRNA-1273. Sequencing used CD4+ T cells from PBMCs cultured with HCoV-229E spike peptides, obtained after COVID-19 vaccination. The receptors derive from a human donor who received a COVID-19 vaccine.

CDR3 sequence: CASSSDPSGGYTF. CDR3 DNA sequence: TGCGCCAGCAGCTCGGACCCAAGTGGGGGCTACACCTTC. J is TRBJ1-2 and V is TRBV4-1, with D uncertain. V lost 5 bases and J lost 8, with 15 bases in between. The CDR3 covers 13 residues. CDR1 and CDR2 (germline): MGHRA, YSYEKL.

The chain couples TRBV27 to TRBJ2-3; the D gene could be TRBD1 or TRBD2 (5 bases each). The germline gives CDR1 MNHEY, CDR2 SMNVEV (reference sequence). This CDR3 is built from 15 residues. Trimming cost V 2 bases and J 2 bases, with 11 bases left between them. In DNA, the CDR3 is TGTGCCAGCAGTTTACGGGGACCAAACACAGATACGCAGTATTTT. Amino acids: CASSLRGPNTDTQYF.

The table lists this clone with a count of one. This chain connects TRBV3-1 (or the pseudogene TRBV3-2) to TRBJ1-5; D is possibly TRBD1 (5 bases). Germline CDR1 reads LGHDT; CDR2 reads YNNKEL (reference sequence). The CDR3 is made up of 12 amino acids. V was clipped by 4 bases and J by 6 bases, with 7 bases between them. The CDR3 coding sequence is TGTGCCAGCAGCCCAGGGTTTCAGCCCCAGCATTTT. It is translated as CASSPGFQPQHF.

The chain's CDR3 is CASTKPGANEKLFF. CDR3 bases: TGCGCCAGCACCAAGCCGGGGGCGAATGAAAAACTGTTTTTT. The chain employs TRBV5-1 and TRBJ1-4; possible D gene TRBD1, 6 bases. Germline values: CDR1 SGHRS, CDR2 YFSETQ. Trimming took off 6 bases at V and 5 bases at J, with 14 bases between the two ends. CDR3 length equals 14 residues.

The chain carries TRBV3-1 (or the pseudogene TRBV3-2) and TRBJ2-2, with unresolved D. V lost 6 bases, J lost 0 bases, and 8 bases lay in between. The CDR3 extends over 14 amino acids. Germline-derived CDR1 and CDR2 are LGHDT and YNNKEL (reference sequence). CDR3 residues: CASRAAANTGELFF. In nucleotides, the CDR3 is TGTGCCAGCAGGGCCGCCGCGAACACCGGGGAGCTGTTTTTT.

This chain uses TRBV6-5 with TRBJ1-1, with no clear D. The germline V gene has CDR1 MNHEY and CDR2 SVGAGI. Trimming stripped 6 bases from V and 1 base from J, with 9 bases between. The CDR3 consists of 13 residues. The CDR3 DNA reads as TGTGCCAGCAGGAGAGTGAGGAACACTGAAGCTTTCTTT. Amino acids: CASRRVRNTEAFF.

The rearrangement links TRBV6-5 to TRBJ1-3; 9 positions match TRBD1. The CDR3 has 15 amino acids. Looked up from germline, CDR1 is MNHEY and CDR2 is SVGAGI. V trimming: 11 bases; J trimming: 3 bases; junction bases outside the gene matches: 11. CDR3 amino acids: CAARGQGLLGNTIYF. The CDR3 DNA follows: TGTGCCGCGAGGGGACAGGGACTTCTTGGAAACACCATATATTTT.

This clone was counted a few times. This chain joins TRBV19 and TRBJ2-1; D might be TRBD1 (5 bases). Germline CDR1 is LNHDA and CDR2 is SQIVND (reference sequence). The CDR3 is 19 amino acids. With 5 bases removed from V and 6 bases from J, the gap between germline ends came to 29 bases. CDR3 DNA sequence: TGTGCCAGTAGTGCTACCAGGTCGGGTGGACAAGGGTCGATCAATGAGCAGTTCTTC. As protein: CASSATRSGGQGSINEQFF.

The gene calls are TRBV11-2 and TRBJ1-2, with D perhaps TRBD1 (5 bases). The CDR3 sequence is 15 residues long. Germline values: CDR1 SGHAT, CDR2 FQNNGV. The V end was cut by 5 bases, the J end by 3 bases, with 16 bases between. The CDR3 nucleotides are TGTGCCAGCAGCCTTAGCCAGGGCGGGGACTATGGCTACACCTTC. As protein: CASSLSQGGDYGYTF.